The 22 T cell receptor beta chains given below trace back to one sample, sequenced in a study of T cells in Graves' hyperthyroidism and ophthalmopathy. Using RNA transcripts as the source, TCR beta CDR3 regions were amplified. The HTBI set primed first-round TCR CDR3 RT-PCR. TCRdb redid the calling of the multiplex PCR reads with MiXCR, one entry per CDR3 protein. The sample has 300,000 to 400,000 distinct CDR3 sequences, roughly 21% seen once. Sequencing was carried out using blood. Source of these receptors: a woman between 50 and 59 years old with Graves' hyperthyroidism.

This chain uses TRBV10-3 with TRBJ2-2, with TRBD2 matching over 8 bases. This CDR3 has 17 amino acids. Trimming took 6 bases from V and 4 from J; bases not matched to a gene: 13. Germline-derived CDR1 and CDR2 are ENHRY and SYGVKD. The CDR3 DNA reads TGTGCCATCAGAAAGCGGGGGTCCACGTGGAGCACCGGGGAGCTGTTTTTT. This encodes CAIRKRGSTWSTGELFF.

The chain combines TRBV12-3 or TRBV12-4 with TRBJ2-3; no clear D. V gave up 3 bases and J gave up 4 bases, with 14 bases separating them. The CDR3 spans 15 residues. The CDR3 region is CASSFVVLGPDTQYF. CDR3 bases: TGTGCCAGCAGTTTCGTGGTACTGGGCCCAGATACGCAGTATTTT.

As DNA, the CDR3 is TGTGCCACCAGTATGGGGACTAGGATGGAGACCCAGTACTTC. Its protein product is CATSMGTRMETQYF. The chain combines TRBV15 with TRBJ2-5; 8 bases align to TRBD2. CDR1 and CDR2 (germline): LNHNV, YYDKDF (reference sequence). Losses at the gene ends were 6 bases for V and 5 bases for J; bases not matched to a gene: 8. The CDR3 runs 14 residues.

This clonotype has a count of ten or more. The chain uses TRBV12-3 or TRBV12-4 and TRBJ1-4; possible D gene TRBD1, 5 bases. This CDR3 comprises 15 residues. Trimming stripped 5 bases from V and 5 bases from J, with 15 bases between. CDR3 residues: CASSPQGPGNEKLFF. The CDR3, as DNA: TGTGCCAGCAGTCCTCAAGGGCCAGGGAATGAAAAACTGTTTTTT.

The sample holds many counts of this clonotype. This chain connects TRBV2 to TRBJ2-3; possible D gene TRBD1, 5 bases. The CDR3 contains 17 residues. The V gene lost 2 bases and the J gene lost 3 bases, with 18 bases spanning the gap. Germline lookup yields CDR1 SNHLY and CDR2 FYNNEI. The CDR3 DNA reads as TGTGCCAGCAGTGAATGGGCAGGGTTTAAGAAAACAGATACGCAGTATTTT. Translation: CASSEWAGFKKTDTQYF.

This clonotype was seen a handful of times. This chain uses TRBV28 with TRBJ2-7; the D is unclear. V dropped 2 bases and J dropped 2 bases, with 7 bases sitting between them. The germline V gene has CDR1 MDHEN and CDR2 SYDVKM. The CDR3 runs 13 residues. CDR3 in DNA: TGTGCCAGCAGTTTACTCGGACCCTACGAGCAGTACTTC. Translation gives CASSLLGPYEQYF.

Only a few counts were recorded for this clonotype. A much larger clone lies a single base off, so this may be a read error. This rearrangement joins TRBV10-3 to TRBJ1-1, with D unresolved. Looked up from germline, CDR1 is ENHRY and CDR2 is SYGVKD. Trimming took off 3 bases at V and 1 base at J, with 6 bases between the two ends. This CDR3 has 13 residues. For the CDR3, the DNA is TGTGCCATCAGTGAAGGATCGAACACTGAAGCTTTCTTT. This codes for CAISEGSNTEAFF.

This rearrangement joins TRBV11-1 to TRBJ1-2, with unresolved D. Looked up from germline, CDR1 is SGHAT and CDR2 is FQDESV (reference sequence). The CDR3 covers 15 residues. Trimming took 1 base from V and 0 from J, leaving 9 bases between them. CDR3 region: CASSLGAVANYGYTF. The DNA for the CDR3 is TGTGCCAGCAGCTTAGGTGCGGTCGCTAACTATGGCTACACCTTC.

The V and J genes are TRBV12-3 or TRBV12-4 and TRBJ2-1; D remains ambiguous. Trimming removed 5 bases from V and 0 bases from J, with 14 bases in between. This CDR3 spans 16 amino acids. CDR3 region: CASSRRSGSSYNEQFF. The CDR3 bases are TGTGCCAGCAGTCGCCGTTCTGGAAGCTCCTACAATGAGCAGTTCTTC.

The chain has TRBV27 and TRBJ2-5, with TRBD1 matching over 9 bases. There are 16 residues in the CDR3. Germline V CDR1 and CDR2: MNHEY, SMNVEV (reference sequence). With V trimmed by 6 bases and J by 4 bases, 12 bases remained unmatched. DNA for the CDR3: TGTGCCAGCAGGGGAAACCCGGGACAGGGACCAGAGACCCAGTACTTC. Translating it yields CASRGNPGQGPETQYF.

There are many counts of this clonotype. V is TRBV9 and J is TRBJ2-1; D tentatively reads TRBD1 or TRBD2 (6 bases each). V was trimmed by 3 bases and J by 5 bases, leaving 12 bases between them. CDR1 is SGDLS and CDR2 is YYNGEE in the germline V gene. The CDR3 consists of 14 residues. The CDR3 sequence is CASSARGLDNEQFF. The CDR3 nucleotides read TGTGCCAGCAGCGCACGGGGGCTCGACAATGAGCAGTTCTTC.

The chain links TRBV29-1 to TRBJ2-3; maybe TRBD1 (6 bases). CDR3 length: 13 amino acids. In germline, CDR1 is SQVTM, CDR2 ANQGSEA. Trimming took 6 bases from V and 1 from J, leaving 11 bases between them. The CDR3 DNA reads as TGCAGCGTGAGGGACACGCGCACAGATACGCAGTATTTT. Translation gives CSVRDTRTDTQYF.

This rearrangement joins TRBV7-2 to TRBJ2-1; 12 positions match TRBD2. CDR1 SGHTA and CDR2 FQGNSA come from the germline V gene. CDR3 length equals 17 residues. Trimming removed 8 bases from V and 5 bases from J; junction bases left unmatched: 13. CDR3 region: CASALAGGLAVHNEQFF. The CDR3 bases are TGTGCCAGCGCTCTAGCGGGAGGGCTGGCGGTCCACAATGAGCAGTTCTTC.

V usage is TRBV4-1 and J usage is TRBJ1-2, with 11 bases that match TRBD1. The germline gives CDR1 MGHRA, CDR2 YSYEKL. The V segment lost 1 base and the J segment 8 bases; nucleotides outside the gene matches: 6. This CDR3 comprises 15 residues. CDR3 protein: CASSQAGQGAGGYTF. As DNA, the CDR3 is TGCGCCAGCAGCCAAGCTGGACAGGGGGCGGGGGGCTACACCTTC.

The genes are TRBV27 and TRBJ1-5; D remains unclear. Germline lookup yields CDR1 MNHEY and CDR2 SMNVEV (reference sequence). The CDR3 length is 17 residues. Trimming took 5 bases from V and 3 from J, leaving 20 bases between them. The DNA of the CDR3 is TGTGCCAGCAGTCCGGCGGCTCAATATTATACCAATCAGCCCCAGCATTTT. Its translation is CASSPAAQYYTNQPQHF.

A few counts support this clonotype. The CDR3 loop reads CASSPLRGNTIYF. DNA for the CDR3: TGTGCCAGCAGCCCCCTCCGGGGAAACACCATATATTTT. This chain uses TRBV11-2 with TRBJ1-3; D unclear. Germline values: CDR1 SGHAT, CDR2 FQNNGV. The CDR3 is made up of 13 amino acids. Trimming pared 5 bases from V and 4 bases from J, leaving 9 bases between.

Points on this clonotype: This sequence may be a read error, since a much larger clone differs from it by one base. This sequence joins TRBV12-3 or TRBV12-4 and TRBJ2-2; D perhaps matches TRBD2 (5 bases). The CDR3 spans 14 residues. Trimming took 4 bases from V and 1 from J, leaving 7 bases between them. Here the CDR3 reads CASSYEGNTGELFF. The CDR3 DNA reads as TGTGCCAGCAGTTATGAGGGGAACACCGGGGAGCTGTTTTTT.

This clonotype was found a few times. J is TRBJ2-6 and V is TRBV11-2; TRBD1 matches 9 bases. Trimming cost V 5 bases and J 4 bases; bases outside gene matches: 18. Germline-derived CDR1 and CDR2 are SGHAT and FQNNGV. This CDR3 spans 20 amino acids. Here the CDR3 reads CASSGHRRPGQGSGANVLTF. CDR3 in DNA: TGTGCCAGCAGCGGCCACCGAAGACCGGGACAGGGATCCGGGGCCAACGTCCTGACTTTC.

This clonotype showed up just a few times. The DNA is omitted, as the CDR3 cannot be located on it reliably, and the CDR3 follows TCRdb's listing. This chain connects TRBV28 to TRBJ2-1; no DNA check was done on the table's D call, TRBD1. The CDR3 has 14 amino acids, counting both end residues. CDR1 MDHEN and CDR2 SYDVKM come from the germline V gene. The CDR3 sequence is CASSSGASYNEQFF.

This rearrangement joins TRBV6-6 to TRBJ2-2, with 16 bases that match TRBD2. CDR1 MNHNY and CDR2 SVGAGI come from the germline V gene (reference sequence). J was trimmed by 0 bases and V by 0 bases; bases with no gene match: 1. The CDR3 contains 19 residues. The CDR3 here is CASSYSGLAGGTNTGELFF. The CDR3 DNA reads TGTGCCAGCAGTTACTCGGGACTAGCGGGGGGGACGAACACCGGGGAGCTGTTTTTT.

This clonotype was detected many times. The chain links TRBV19 to TRBJ1-5; TRBD1 matches 9 bases. Germline assignment: CDR1 LNHDA and CDR2 SQIVND (reference sequence). CDR3 length: 16 amino acids. V shed 5 bases and J 8 bases; nucleotides not matched to a gene: 13. CDR3 sequence (DNA): TGTGCCAGTAGTCTGGCCCGGGGACAGGGATTAGAGCCCCAGCATTTT. This sequence encodes CASSLARGQGLEPQHF.

This clonotype was detected many times. V and J are TRBV28 and TRBJ2-5; D possibly uses TRBD1 or TRBD2 (5 bases each). V was pared by 7 bases and J by 14 bases, with 32 bases between. CDR1 MDHEN and CDR2 SYDVKM come from the germline V gene. The CDR3 length is 16 residues. Here the CDR3 reads CASTHKTGAGPLVRYF. In DNA form, the CDR3 reads TGTGCCAGCACCCATAAGACCGGGGCAGGTCCTTTGGTTCGCTACTTC.